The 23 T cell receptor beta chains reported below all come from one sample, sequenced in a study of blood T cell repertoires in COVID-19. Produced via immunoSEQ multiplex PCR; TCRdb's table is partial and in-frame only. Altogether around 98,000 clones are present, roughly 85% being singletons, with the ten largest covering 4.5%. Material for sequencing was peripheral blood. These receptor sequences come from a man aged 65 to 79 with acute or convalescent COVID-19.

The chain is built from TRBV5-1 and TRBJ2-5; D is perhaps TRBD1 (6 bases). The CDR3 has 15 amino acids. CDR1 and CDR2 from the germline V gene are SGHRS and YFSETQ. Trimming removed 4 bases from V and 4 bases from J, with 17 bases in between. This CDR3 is CASSVRGGVGETQYF. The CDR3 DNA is TGCGCCAGCAGCGTCAGGGGTGGTGTCGGAGAGACCCAGTACTTC.

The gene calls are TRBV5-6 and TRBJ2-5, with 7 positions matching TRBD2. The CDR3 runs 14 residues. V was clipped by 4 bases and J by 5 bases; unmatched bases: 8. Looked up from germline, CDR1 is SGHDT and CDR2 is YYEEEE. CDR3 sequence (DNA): TGTGCCAGCAGCGGCGGGGGACCTTCGGAGACCCAGTACTTC. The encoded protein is CASSGGGPSETQYF.

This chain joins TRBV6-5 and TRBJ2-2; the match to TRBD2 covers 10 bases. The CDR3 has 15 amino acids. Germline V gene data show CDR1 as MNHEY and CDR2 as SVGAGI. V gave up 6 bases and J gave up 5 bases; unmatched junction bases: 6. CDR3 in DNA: TGTGCCAGCAGCCCCCTAGCGGGGGCAACCGGGGAGCTGTTTTTT. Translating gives CASSPLAGATGELFF.

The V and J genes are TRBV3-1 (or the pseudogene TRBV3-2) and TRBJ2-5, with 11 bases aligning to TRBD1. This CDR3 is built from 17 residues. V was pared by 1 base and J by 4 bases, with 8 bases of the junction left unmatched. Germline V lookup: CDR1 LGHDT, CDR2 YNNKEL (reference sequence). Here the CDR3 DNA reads TGTGCCAGCAGCCAAGGCCGGGACAGGGGGGTGGGAGAGACCCAGTACTTC. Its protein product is CASSQGRDRGVGETQYF.

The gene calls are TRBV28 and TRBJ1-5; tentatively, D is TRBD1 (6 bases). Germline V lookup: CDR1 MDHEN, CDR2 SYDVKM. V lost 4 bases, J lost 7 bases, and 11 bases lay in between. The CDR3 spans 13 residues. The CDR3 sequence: CASSSGQTQPQHF. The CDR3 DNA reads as TGTGCCAGCAGTTCCGGACAGACCCAGCCCCAGCATTTT.

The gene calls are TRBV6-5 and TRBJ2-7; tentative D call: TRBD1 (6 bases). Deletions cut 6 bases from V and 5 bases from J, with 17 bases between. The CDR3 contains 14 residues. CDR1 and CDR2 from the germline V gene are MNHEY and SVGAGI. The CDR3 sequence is CASRSQGPENEQYF. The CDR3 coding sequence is TGTGCCAGCAGATCCCAGGGGCCTGAGAACGAGCAGTACTTC.

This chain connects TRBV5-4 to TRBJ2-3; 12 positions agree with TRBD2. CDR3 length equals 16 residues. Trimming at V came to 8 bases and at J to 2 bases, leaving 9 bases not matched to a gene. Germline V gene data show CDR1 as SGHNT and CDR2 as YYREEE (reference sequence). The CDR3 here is CASRTSGVPNTDTQYF. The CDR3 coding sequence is TGTGCCAGTCGGACTAGCGGGGTGCCTAACACAGATACGCAGTATTTT. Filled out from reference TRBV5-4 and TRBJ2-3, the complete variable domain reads ETGVTQSPTHLIKTRGQQVTLRCSSQSGHNTVSWYQQALGQGPQFIFQYYREEENGRGNFPPRFSGLQFPNYSSELNVNALELDDSALYLCASRTSGVPNTDTQYFGPGTRLTVL.

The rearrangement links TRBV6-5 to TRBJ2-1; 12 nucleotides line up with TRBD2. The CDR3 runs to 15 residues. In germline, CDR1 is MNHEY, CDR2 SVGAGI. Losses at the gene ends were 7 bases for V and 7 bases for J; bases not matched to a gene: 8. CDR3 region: CASKPTSGGKNEQFF. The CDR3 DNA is TGTGCCAGCAAACCGACTAGCGGGGGAAAGAATGAGCAGTTCTTC.

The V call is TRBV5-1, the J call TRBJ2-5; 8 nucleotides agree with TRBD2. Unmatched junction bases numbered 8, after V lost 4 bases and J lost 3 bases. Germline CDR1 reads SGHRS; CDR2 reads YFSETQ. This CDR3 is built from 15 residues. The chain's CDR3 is CASSPGTRREETQYF. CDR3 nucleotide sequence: TGCGCCAGCAGCCCCGGGACTAGGAGGGAAGAGACCCAGTACTTC. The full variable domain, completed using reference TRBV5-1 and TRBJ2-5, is KAGVTQTPRYLIKTRGQQVTLSCSPISGHRSVSWYQQTPGQGLQFLFEYFSETQRNKGNFPGRFSGRQFSNSRSEMNVSTLELGDSALYLCASSPGTRREETQYFGPGTRLLVL.

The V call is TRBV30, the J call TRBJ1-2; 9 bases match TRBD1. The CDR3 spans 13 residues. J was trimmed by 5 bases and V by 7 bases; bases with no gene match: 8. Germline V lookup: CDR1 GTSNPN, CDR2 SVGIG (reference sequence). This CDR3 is CASRQGGTYGYTF. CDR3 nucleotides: TGTGCCTCCAGACAGGGGGGAACTTATGGCTACACCTTC.

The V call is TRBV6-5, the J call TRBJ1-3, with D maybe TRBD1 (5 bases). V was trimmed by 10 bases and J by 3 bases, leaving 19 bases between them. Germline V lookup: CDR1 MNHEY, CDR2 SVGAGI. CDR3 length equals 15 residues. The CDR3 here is CATCGGDVRGNTIYF. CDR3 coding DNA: TGTGCCACCTGTGGGGGGGATGTTCGTGGAAACACCATATATTTT.

CDR3 in amino acids: CSVVGRGQGLGYTF. The CDR3 coding sequence is TGCAGCGTTGTCGGTAGAGGACAGGGGCTCGGCTACACCTTC. This chain links TRBV29-1 with TRBJ1-2; 9 nucleotides line up with TRBD1. Per the germline V gene, CDR1 is SQVTM and CDR2 is ANQGSEA. V lost 4 bases to trimming and J lost 8 bases; unmatched junction nucleotides: 11. CDR3 length equals 14 residues.

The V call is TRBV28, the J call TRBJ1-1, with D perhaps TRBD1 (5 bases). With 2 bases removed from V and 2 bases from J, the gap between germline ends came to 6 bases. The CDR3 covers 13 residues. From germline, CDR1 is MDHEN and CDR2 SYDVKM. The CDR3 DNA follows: TGTGCCAGCAGTTTAGGGACTAACACTGAAGCTTTCTTT. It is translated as CASSLGTNTEAFF.

CDR3: CASSLNGLDTEAFF. In DNA form, the CDR3 reads TGTGCCAGCAGCTTGAACGGGTTGGACACTGAAGCTTTCTTT. The rearrangement uses TRBV5-5 and TRBJ1-1; unclear D gene. This CDR3 comprises 14 residues. Germline CDR1 is SGHKS and CDR2 is YYEKEE (reference sequence). The V gene lost 1 base and the J gene lost 3 bases, with 10 bases spanning the gap.

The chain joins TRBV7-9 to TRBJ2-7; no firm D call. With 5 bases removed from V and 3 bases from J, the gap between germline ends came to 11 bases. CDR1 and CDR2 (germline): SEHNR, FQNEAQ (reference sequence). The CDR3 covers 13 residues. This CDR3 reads CASSGTGRYEQYF. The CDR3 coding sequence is TGTGCCAGCAGCGGCACGGGTCGCTACGAGCAGTACTTC.

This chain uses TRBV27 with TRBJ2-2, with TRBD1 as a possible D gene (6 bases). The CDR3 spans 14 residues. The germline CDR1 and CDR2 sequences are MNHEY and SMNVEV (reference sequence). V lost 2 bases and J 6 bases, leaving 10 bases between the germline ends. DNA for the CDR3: TGTGCCAGCAGTTTACAGGGGCCCCCCGGGGAGCTGTTTTTT. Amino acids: CASSLQGPPGELFF.

The CDR3, as DNA: TGTGCCAGCAGCCAAGGACTAGCGGGGGGGAGGTCATACTTC. This translates into CASSQGLAGGRSYF. The chain carries TRBV7-9 and TRBJ2-5, with 15 bases aligning to TRBD2. Trimming cost V 5 bases and J 14 bases; bases outside gene matches: 9. The CDR3 loop spans 14 amino acids. In germline, CDR1 is SEHNR, CDR2 FQNEAQ (reference sequence).

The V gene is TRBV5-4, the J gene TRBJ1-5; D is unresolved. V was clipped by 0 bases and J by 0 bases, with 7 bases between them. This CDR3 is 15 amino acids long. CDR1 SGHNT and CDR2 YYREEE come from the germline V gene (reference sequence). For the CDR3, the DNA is TGTGCCAGCAGCTTGGGGCCTTATAGCAATCAGCCCCAGCATTTT. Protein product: CASSLGPYSNQPQHF.

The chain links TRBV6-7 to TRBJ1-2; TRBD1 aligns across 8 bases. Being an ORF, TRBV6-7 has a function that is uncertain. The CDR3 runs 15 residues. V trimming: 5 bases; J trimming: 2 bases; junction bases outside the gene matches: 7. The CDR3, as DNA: TGTGCCAGCAGTCAGGGGGCTACGGGGAACTATGGCTACACCTTC. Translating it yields CASSQGATGNYGYTF.

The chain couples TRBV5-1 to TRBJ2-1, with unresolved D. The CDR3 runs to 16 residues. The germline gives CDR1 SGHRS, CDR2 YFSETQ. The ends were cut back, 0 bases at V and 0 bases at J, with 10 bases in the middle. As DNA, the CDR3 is TGCGCCAGCAGCTTGGCCTCGCGGAGCTCCTACAATGAGCAGTTCTTC. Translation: CASSLASRSSYNEQFF.

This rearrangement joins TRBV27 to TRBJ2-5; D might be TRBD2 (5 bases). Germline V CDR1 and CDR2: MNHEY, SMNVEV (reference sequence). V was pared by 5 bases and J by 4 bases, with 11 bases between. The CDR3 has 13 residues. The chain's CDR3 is CASSRARGETQYF. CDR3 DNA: TGTGCCAGCAGTCGGGCCCGGGGAGAGACCCAGTACTTC.

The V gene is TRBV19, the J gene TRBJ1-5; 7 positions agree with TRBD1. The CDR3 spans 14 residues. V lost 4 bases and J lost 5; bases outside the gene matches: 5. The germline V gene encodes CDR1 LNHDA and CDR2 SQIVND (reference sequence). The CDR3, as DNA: TGTGCCAGTAGTAATGGACAGGTTTATCAGCCCCAGCATTTT. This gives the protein CASSNGQVYQPQHF.

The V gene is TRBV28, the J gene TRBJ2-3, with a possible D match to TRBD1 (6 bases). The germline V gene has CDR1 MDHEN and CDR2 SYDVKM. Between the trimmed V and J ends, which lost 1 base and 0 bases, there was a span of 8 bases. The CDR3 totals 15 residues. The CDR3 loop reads CASSLSGVSTDTQYF. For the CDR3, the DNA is TGTGCCAGCAGTTTATCAGGGGTTAGCACAGATACGCAGTATTTT.